This TCR beta chain emerged from a study of cytomegalovirus exposure and HLA in healthy donors. Points from the study as a whole: Excluded were some V segments that proved indistinguishable, including TRBV6-2 and TRBV6-3.

About this clone itself: Antigen: not known.

CDR1 and CDR2 (germline): SGDLS, YYNGEE. With 2 bases removed from V and 1 base from J, the gap between germline ends came to 7 bases. The CDR3 sequence is 13 residues long. With 60 Vbeta and 13 Jbeta primers, the PCR was carried out. The assay was immunoSEQ multiplex PCR, and TCRdb's table has in-frame clones only and misses some. This sample has around 120,000 clones; 70% to 85% occur once, and the top ten carry about 1.8%. This chain links TRBV9 with TRBJ2-7; D unclear. The sequence was collected from a man younger than 30 in good health and CMV-seronegative. The sequencing sample was made of PBMCs. CDR3 bases: TGTGCCAGCAGCGTTGACATGTCCTACGAGCAGTACTTC. This translates into CASSVDMSYEQYF.